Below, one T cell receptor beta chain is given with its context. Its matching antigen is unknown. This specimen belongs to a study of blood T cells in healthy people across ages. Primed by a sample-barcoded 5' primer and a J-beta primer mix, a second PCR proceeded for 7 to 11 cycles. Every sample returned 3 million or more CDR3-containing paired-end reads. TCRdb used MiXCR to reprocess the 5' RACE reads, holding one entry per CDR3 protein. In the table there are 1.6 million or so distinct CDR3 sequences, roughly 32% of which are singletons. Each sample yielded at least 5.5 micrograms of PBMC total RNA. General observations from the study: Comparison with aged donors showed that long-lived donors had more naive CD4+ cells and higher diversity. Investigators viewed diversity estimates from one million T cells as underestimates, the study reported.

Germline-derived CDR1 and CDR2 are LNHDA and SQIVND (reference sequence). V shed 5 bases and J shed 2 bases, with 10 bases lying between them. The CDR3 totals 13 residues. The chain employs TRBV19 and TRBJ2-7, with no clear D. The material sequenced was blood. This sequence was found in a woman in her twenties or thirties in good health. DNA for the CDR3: TGTGCCAGTAGTGCAGGCGTAACCTACGAGCAGTACTTC. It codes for CASSAGVTYEQYF.